These T cell receptor beta chains were read from a single sample in a study of PD-1 blockade in classical Hodgkin lymphoma. TCRdb keeps only in-frame clones here, not all; method: immunoSEQ multiplex PCR. This sample yields some 110,000 clones, of which approximately 89% are seen a single time; under 20% belongs to the top ten. The sample consisted of peripheral blood mononuclear cells (PBMCs), taken before the fourth cycle of nivolumab. The receptor source for this set is a human donor with classical Hodgkin lymphoma. The CDR3 runs from the conserved cysteine through the conserved F or W. The order of the fields is V gene, J gene, clone size, CDR3 protein. The size of a clone is reported for some rows only, either as once, few or many, or as a class for expanded clones.

>TRBV5-1|TRBJ1-1|-
CASSLGNSGEAFF
>TRBV5-1|TRBJ1-3|-
CASSRGPSGNTIYF
>TRBV7-9|TRBJ1-2|-
CASSLVGNYGYTF
>TRBV14|TRBJ2-5|-
CASSPGFSGTQYF
>TRBV9|TRBJ2-5|-
CASSVVPLVGVAGPQETQYF
>TRBV11-2|TRBJ2-5|-
CASSLGLGGRETQYF
>TRBV5-1|TRBJ2-1|-
CASSQGLASLSSYNEQFF
>TRBV27|TRBJ1-1|-
CASRGRGWSNTEAFF
>TRBV30|TRBJ2-2|-
CAWRNGNTGELFF
>TRBV4-1|TRBJ2-1|-
CASSQSGTGGFNEQFF
>TRBV7-2|TRBJ2-7|-
CASSPRRDSYYEQYF
>TRBV2|TRBJ2-3|-
CASSEYPSGIADTQYF
>TRBV11-2|TRBJ2-1|-
CASSPFPSGTYNEQFF
>TRBV7-4|TRBJ1-3|-
CARTTSVGSGNTIYF
>TRBV6-5|TRBJ1-2|-
CARGTPRGGYTF
>TRBV27|TRBJ2-1|-
CASSTATGYNEQFF
>TRBV30|TRBJ2-7|-
CACSEGTGVDEQYF
>TRBV5-1|TRBJ2-7|-
CASRSTVYYEQYF
>TRBV19|TRBJ2-3|once
CASSWGTSYSDTQYF
>TRBV15|TRBJ2-1|-
CATRFRDLDYNEQFF
>TRBV6-5|TRBJ1-4|-
CASSPTRTNEKLFF
>TRBV4-2|TRBJ1-2|few
CASSQEVLSINYGYTF
>TRBV29-1|TRBJ2-7|-
CSVPATGTSGSLEFYEQYF
>TRBV7-9|TRBJ2-1|-
CASSLENHNEQFF
>TRBV5-1|TRBJ1-4|-
CASSLGQGDEKLFF
>TRBV27|TRBJ2-1|-
CASSPGLVHEQFF